The following is a T cell receptor beta chain sequence with its context. After CD4 positive bead selection, the CD4-negative fraction gave CD8 T cells. The data are from a study of naive and memory T cell subsets. This CDR3 is 13 amino acids long. After removal of 3 bases from V and 9 bases from J, the junction contained 5 bases not matched to a gene. Per the germline V gene, CDR1 is LNHDA and CDR2 is SQIVND (reference sequence). Two oligonucleotides, mixed equimolar, formed the beta constant-region primer covering TRBC1 and TRBC2. TCRdb re-derived calls from the UMI-ligation and nested PCR reads in MiXCR, one entry per CDR3 protein. The sample has 70,000 to 95,000 distinct CDR3 sequences; approximately 6.5% are singletons.

The chain links TRBV19 to TRBJ2-1, with 7 bases that match TRBD2. The receptor was derived from a human donor in good health. The sequencing sample was made of central memory CD4+ T cells from blood. CDR3 sequence (DNA): TGTGCCAGTAGTATCCAGCGGGACGGTGAGCAGTTCTTC. It yields the protein CASSIQRDGEQFF.